This T cell receptor beta chain originates from a study of CD8+ T cells in alopecia areata. Study context: Twice a day, 5 to 10 mg of oral tofacitinib was administered to treated patients. Patients remained on tofacitinib for 6 to 18 months and then went 6 months without it. Study outcomes and limitations: Patients shared TCRs less clearly than mice did, possibly owing to HLA.

Extraction and reverse transcription of RNA yielded cDNA as the sequencing template. Sequenced by immunoSEQ multiplex PCR; TCRdb stores in-frame clones only, minus some. The sample holds 120,000 or so clones, 30% to 40% seen once. The CDR3 contains 14 residues. Germline CDR1 reads MDHEN; CDR2 reads SYDVKM. The V end was cut by 5 bases, the J end by 7 bases, with 18 bases between. Concerning this clone itself: Its target is not known.

Material for sequencing was CD4+ T cells sorted from blood. The clonotype originates from a human donor with alopecia areata. The rearrangement links TRBV28 to TRBJ2-7, with a possible D match to TRBD1 (6 bases). CDR3 protein: CASSRTTGPREQYF. Written as DNA, the CDR3 is TGTGCCAGCAGTCGAACGACAGGCCCGAGAGAGCAGTACTTC.